The source of this TCR beta chain is a study of identical twins. Findings and caveats of the study: Cross-sectional statistical analysis was relied on for the conclusions, without the same donors being followed.

The CDR3 contains 15 residues. CDR1 and CDR2 (germline): LNHDA, SQIVND (reference sequence). As to this clonotype: Its target is not known. The junction shows a germline mismatch at one end, possibly a read error.

cDNA molecules carried unique molecular identifiers, and template switching added a universal primer site. TCRdb ran MiXCR on the 5' RACE reads and lists one entry per CDR3 protein. Among more than 400,000 distinct CDR3 sequences listed, 15% were seen once. These data are also associated with another study on yellow fever vaccine responses in identical twins. According to that study: The authors reported partly convergent, partly personalized vaccine responses in identical twins.

What was sequenced was CD4+ T cells sorted from blood. This TCR came from a woman between 18 and 29 years old in good health. J is TRBJ2-6 and V is TRBV19; D uncertain. The CDR3 loop reads CASSIGFSGSNVLTF. CDR3 DNA sequence: TGTGCCAGTAGTATCGGATTCTCTGGGTCCAACGTCCTGACTTTC.